Below, 26 T cell receptor beta chains from the same sample are listed, as sequenced in a study of blood T cell repertoires in COVID-19. Assay used: immunoSEQ multiplex PCR; TCRdb lists only in-frame clones, some missing. Counted here are around 100,000 clones, 70% to 90% occurring once; the ten biggest clones make up over 6.5%. The material sequenced was peripheral blood. These receptors originate from a woman in her 70s who had recovered from COVID-19.

The rearrangement links TRBV6-5 to TRBJ2-6; the D is unclear. Trimming took off 3 bases at V and 0 bases at J, with 6 bases between the two ends. Germline V CDR1 and CDR2: MNHEY, SVGAGI. The CDR3 is made up of 15 amino acids. The CDR3 loop is CASSYLFSGANVLTF. The DNA of the CDR3 is TGTGCCAGCAGTTATCTCTTCTCTGGGGCCAACGTCCTGACTTTC.

This chain connects TRBV5-4 to TRBJ2-5, with 11 bases matching TRBD2. The germline gives CDR1 SGHNT, CDR2 YYREEE (reference sequence). V lost 5 bases and J lost 3; bases outside the gene matches: 3. This CDR3 has 14 residues. The CDR3 sequence is CASSLAGGKETQYF. In DNA, the CDR3 is TGTGCCAGCAGTTTAGCGGGGGGGAAAGAGACCCAGTACTTC.

The chain carries TRBV6-2 or TRBV6-3 and TRBJ2-1; 9 bases are a match to TRBD2. The length of the CDR3 is 15 residues. The J segment lost 8 bases and the V segment lost 5 bases, leaving 10 bases of the junction unmatched. Germline assignment: CDR1 MNHEY and CDR2 SVGEGT. This CDR3 reads CASSTAGGLSYEQFF. DNA for the CDR3: TGTGCCAGCAGTACTGCGGGGGGGCTTAGTTATGAGCAGTTCTTC.

The J gene is TRBJ1-6, the V gene TRBV10-3, with TRBD1 identical over 7 bases. Germline lookup yields CDR1 ENHRY and CDR2 SYGVKD. The CDR3 spans 15 residues. V shed 2 bases, J shed 5 bases, and the junction held 3 bases outside the gene matches. The CDR3 here is CAISETTGNNSPLHF. DNA for the CDR3: TGTGCCATCAGTGAGACGACAGGGAATAATTCACCCCTCCACTTT.

This sequence joins TRBV11-1 and TRBJ2-3; 7 bases are a match to TRBD2. The CDR3 runs to 16 residues. Germline V CDR1 and CDR2: SGHAT, FQDESV (reference sequence). V shed 1 base and J 0 bases; nucleotides not matched to a gene: 4. The CDR3 coding sequence is TGTGCCAGCAGCTTAGTGCTAGCGGCTAGCACAGATACGCAGTATTTT. As protein: CASSLVLAASTDTQYF.

The chain recombines TRBV5-6 with TRBJ1-3; TRBD1 matches at 8 bases. V gave up 4 bases and J gave up 0 bases; unmatched junction bases: 3. Germline assignment: CDR1 SGHDT and CDR2 YYEEEE. CDR3 size: 15 residues. The CDR3 protein is CASSKGQASGNTIYF. The CDR3, as DNA: TGTGCCAGCAGCAAGGGACAGGCCTCTGGAAACACCATATATTTT.

This clone was picked up one time. The chain carries TRBV7-9 and TRBJ2-1; 13 nucleotides agree with TRBD2. Germline CDR1 SEHNR, CDR2 FQNEAQ (reference sequence). Trimming cost V 3 bases and J 3 bases; bases outside gene matches: 2. CDR3 length: 16 amino acids. CDR3: CASSFGLAGVYNEQFF. As DNA, the CDR3 is TGTGCCAGCAGCTTTGGACTAGCGGGAGTCTACAATGAGCAGTTCTTC.

This clone has only one observation. This chain uses TRBV4-3 with TRBJ2-3, with D possibly matching TRBD2 (6 bases). Germline CDR1 is LGHNA and CDR2 is YSLEER. The V and J ends lost 3 bases and 4 bases respectively, with 17 bases between them. The CDR3 contains 16 residues. The CDR3 region is CASSHRTGVASDTQYF. The CDR3 DNA is TGCGCCAGCAGCCACCGGACGGGGGTAGCATCAGATACGCAGTATTTT.

This clone has only a few counts. The chain uses TRBV5-1 and TRBJ2-7, with a possible D match to TRBD2 (6 bases). Germline CDR1 and CDR2: SGHRS and YFSETQ. The CDR3 totals 13 residues. Trimming removed 2 bases at V and 5 bases at J, with 11 bases between. DNA of the CDR3: TGCGCCAGCAGCTTCGGGGGAGACCACGAGCAGTACTTC. This translates into CASSFGGDHEQYF.

This chain joins TRBV28 and TRBJ1-2; D call uncertain. CDR3 length equals 15 residues. Trimming cost V 2 bases and J 4 bases, with 14 bases left between them. Germline CDR1 is MDHEN and CDR2 is SYDVKM. The DNA for the CDR3 is TGTGCCAGCAGTTTACACGGTCCGGAGACCTATGGCTACACCTTC. Residues: CASSLHGPETYGYTF.

The chain couples TRBV28 to TRBJ2-1; 9 nucleotides align to TRBD2. Trimming at V came to 6 bases and at J to 7 bases, leaving 10 bases not matched to a gene. The CDR3 covers 15 residues. The germline CDR1 and CDR2 sequences are MDHEN and SYDVKM. Here the CDR3 reads CASRPLAGNLNEQFF. CDR3 in DNA: TGTGCCAGCAGGCCTCTAGCGGGGAATCTGAATGAGCAGTTCTTC.

The V call is TRBV13, the J call TRBJ1-1; D is unresolved. V lost 6 bases, J lost 3 bases, and 20 bases lay in between. This CDR3 region has 16 residues. CDR1 and CDR2 from the germline V gene are PRHDT and FYEKMQ (reference sequence). The CDR3 DNA is TGTGCCAGCAGAAAGTACAGCGACCCGAGGGACACTGAAGCTTTCTTT. Amino acids: CASRKYSDPRDTEAFF.

This chain joins TRBV11-2 and TRBJ2-5; 9 bases match TRBD1. Germline V CDR1 and CDR2: SGHAT, FQNNGV. Germline trimming cut 1 base from V and 5 bases from J; bases unmatched to any gene: 5. The CDR3 covers 15 residues. The CDR3, as DNA: TGTGCCAGCAGCTTAGGTTCCGACAGGGGGGAGACCCAGTACTTC. Translated: CASSLGSDRGETQYF.

In nucleotides, the CDR3 is TGTGCCAGCTCCCTGGGCTCCCCCTCTATATACGAGCAGTACTTC. As protein: CASSLGSPSIYEQYF. The gene calls are TRBV18 and TRBJ2-7; the D is unclear. This CDR3 has 15 residues. The germline V and J ends were trimmed by 6 bases and 4 bases, with 19 bases remaining between them. Per germline, CDR1 KGHSH and CDR2 LQKENI.

In its sample, this clone was seen once. V is TRBV6-4 and J is TRBJ2-2; D perhaps matches TRBD2 (5 bases). The V end lost 5 bases, the J end lost 5 bases, and 24 bases lay between the germline ends. Germline V gene sequence: CDR1 MRHNA, CDR2 SNTAGT. CDR3 length equals 18 residues. The CDR3 DNA reads as TGTGCCAGCAGTCCCTTCTCGGTCAGCGGAGCATATACCGGGGAGCTGTTTTTT. It translates to CASSPFSVSGAYTGELFF.

The gene calls are TRBV7-2 and TRBJ2-5; TRBD2 agrees at 10 bases. Germline loops: CDR1 SGHTA, CDR2 FQGNSA. V was clipped by 1 base and J by 5 bases; unmatched bases: 10. This CDR3 is 17 amino acids long. The CDR3 loop reads CASSLGIVSGGSETQYF. CDR3 in DNA: TGTGCCAGCAGCTTAGGAATTGTTAGCGGGGGGTCTGAGACCCAGTACTTC.

The gene calls are TRBV6-6 and TRBJ2-7; 8 bases fit TRBD1. Germline-derived CDR1 and CDR2 are MNHNY and SVGAGI (reference sequence). J was trimmed by 2 bases and V by 6 bases; bases with no gene match: 9. This CDR3 is 15 amino acids long. CDR3 DNA: TGTGCCAGCAGCCGATCCGGGACAGGTGCCTACGAGCAGTACTTC. Protein product: CASSRSGTGAYEQYF.

This clone was found once. V usage is TRBV4-2 and J usage is TRBJ2-7; 13 bases fit TRBD2. Germline V gives CDR1 LGHNA, CDR2 YNFKEQ. This CDR3 is built from 16 residues. The trim removed 5 bases at V and 5 bases at J, leaving 9 bases unmatched. The CDR3: CASSSDAGTSGNEQYF. The CDR3 DNA reads TGTGCCAGCAGCTCAGACGCCGGGACTAGCGGGAACGAGCAGTACTTC.

The chain uses TRBV7-3 and TRBJ2-7, with 7 bases fitting TRBD1. CDR3 length equals 12 residues. V dropped 5 bases and J dropped 6; count of bases not matched to a gene: 4. Per the germline V gene, CDR1 is SGHTA and CDR2 is FQGTGA. The CDR3 sequence: CASSRPGGEQYF. CDR3 in DNA: TGTGCCAGCAGCCGCCCAGGGGGCGAGCAGTACTTC.

The V call is TRBV28, the J call TRBJ2-1, with 9 bases identical to TRBD2. From germline, CDR1 is MDHEN and CDR2 SYDVKM. J was trimmed by 0 bases and V by 3 bases; bases with no gene match: 6. The CDR3 is made up of 17 amino acids. CDR3 residues: CASSFPSRGGSYNEQFF. CDR3 coding DNA: TGTGCCAGCAGTTTTCCCTCGCGGGGGGGCTCCTACAATGAGCAGTTCTTC.

This chain connects TRBV12-3 or TRBV12-4 to TRBJ1-2; 7 bases match TRBD1. The ends lost 6 bases at V and 8 bases at J; junction bases unmatched: 9. CDR3 length: 13 amino acids. CDR3: CASRKAGGRGYTF. CDR3 nucleotide sequence: TGTGCCAGCAGAAAGGCAGGGGGGAGAGGCTACACCTTC.

The chain combines TRBV7-9 with TRBJ2-4, with 8 bases aligning to TRBD1. Germline CDR1 and CDR2: SEHNR and FQNEAQ (reference sequence). The CDR3 contains 15 residues. The J segment lost 1 base and the V segment lost 5 bases, leaving 4 bases of the junction unmatched. CDR3 loop: CASSRQGSAKNIQYF. The CDR3 coding sequence is TGTGCCAGCAGCAGACAGGGGAGTGCCAAAAACATTCAGTACTTC.

In its sample, this clone was seen a few times. The chain joins TRBV6-1 to TRBJ1-5, with 8 bases identical to TRBD1. Germline V gene data show CDR1 as MNHNS and CDR2 as SASEGT. Trimming took 0 bases from V and 3 from J; bases not matched to a gene: 7. The CDR3 covers 17 residues. The chain's CDR3 is CASSEALWTGNNQPQHF. The CDR3 DNA reads as TGTGCCAGCAGTGAAGCGCTTTGGACAGGGAACAATCAGCCCCAGCATTTT.

This chain links TRBV7-2 with TRBJ1-1; no clear D. The CDR3 runs to 13 residues. The germline gives CDR1 SGHTA, CDR2 FQGNSA. The V gene lost 1 base and the J gene lost 4 bases, with 7 bases spanning the gap. The CDR3 DNA is TGTGCCAGCAGCTTAGAATCGGTCACTGAAGCTTTCTTT. Amino acids: CASSLESVTEAFF.

This chain uses TRBV19 with TRBJ1-6; D is possibly TRBD1 (5 bases). The CDR3 has 15 residues. V was trimmed by 9 bases and J by 7 bases, leaving 19 bases between them. Germline CDR1 LNHDA, CDR2 SQIVND (reference sequence). CDR3 residues: CASREWGERNSPLHF. The CDR3 coding sequence is TGTGCCAGCCGAGAGTGGGGGGAGCGGAATTCACCCCTCCACTTT.

The chain carries TRBV9 and TRBJ1-3, with a tentative D call TRBD1 (6 bases). CDR1 is SGDLS, CDR2 YYNGEE, per germline. The CDR3 contains 16 residues. Trimming removed 1 base from V and 3 bases from J, with 14 bases in between. The CDR3 nucleotides read TGTGCCAGCAGCGTAACGGGGACATATGTTGGAAACACCATATATTTT. Encoded protein: CASSVTGTYVGNTIYF.